The TCR beta chain described here comes from a study of persistence of HIV-infected CD4 T cells. About the research overall: Suppressive ART had lasted a median of roughly eight years. Broader study findings: Antigen-responding cells were enriched for degenerate expanded CDR3beta sequences. CMV- and Gag-responding cells had lower TCRbeta richness than CD3/CD28-responding cells.

CDR3 length equals 11 residues. From germline, CDR1 is MNHEY and CDR2 SMNVEV (reference sequence). V dropped 8 bases and J dropped 4 bases, with 8 bases sitting between them. The immunoSEQ assay was version 4, run in survey mode. The data were produced by immunoSEQ multiplex PCR, yet TCRdb's version contains in-frame clones alone and is incomplete. Here the sample spans about 30,000 clones, roughly four fifths being singletons. This clone was detected only a few times. The antigen is not known. Lysates of CMV-infected fibroblasts at around 9.9 ug/mL stimulated these cells. Memory cells lacking CD40L and CD69 with high CD45RO were sorted. A roughly 17-hour stimulation of CD8-depleted PBMCs used anti-CD28/CD49d costimulation, CD40-blocking antibody and enfuvirtide.

The chain has TRBV27 and TRBJ1-2; tentative D call: TRBD1 (6 bases). The sequence derives from an adult man with HIV who was CMV-seropositive. The material sequenced was CD4+ T cells sorted from PBMCs after roughly 18-hour stimulation, taken from a patient who received antiretroviral therapy. Written as DNA, the CDR3 is TGTGCCAGCGGGACACCCTATGGCTACACCTTC. This translates into CASGTPYGYTF.